This T cell receptor beta chain is from a study of CD8 T cells in Susac syndrome. After removal of 1 base from V and 4 bases from J, the junction contained 5 bases not matched to a gene. This CDR3 has 15 amino acids. The germline CDR1 and CDR2 sequences are DFQATT and SNEGSKA (reference sequence). CD8+ and CD4+ blood T cells underwent TCR beta sequencing. TEMRA cells underwent FACS enrichment and CD8+ and CD4+ T cells underwent negative isolation. Random hexamers were used to reverse transcribe an amount of about 0.5 to 1 ug RNA. TCR beta CDR3 was amplified by immunoSEQ covering 54 Vbeta and 13 Jbeta. TCRdb re-called the immunoSEQ multiplex PCR reads with MiXCR, one entry per CDR3 protein. This sample has 80,000 or so distinct CDR3 sequences, with 95% to 97% found just once.

The sequenced sample was CD8+ T cells from PBMCs. The rearrangement uses TRBV20-1 and TRBJ1-5; 9 bases are a match to TRBD1. The source is a human donor with Susac syndrome. CDR3 coding DNA: TGCAGTGCTAGAGGACAGGGGGAAGAAAATCAGCCCCAGCATTTT. Protein product: CSARGQGEENQPQHF.